A single sample is the source of the 4 T cell receptor beta chains below, sequenced in a study of T cell changes during pregnancy in multiple sclerosis. Some clones are missing from TCRdb's copy, which holds only in-frame ones; the method was immunoSEQ multiplex PCR. The repertoire holds about 73,000 clones, roughly 88% seen once, with more than 8% in the top ten. The input for sequencing was peripheral blood, taken after pregnancy. The receptors stem from a female donor in good health, enrolled as a control in a pregnancy study.

This chain links TRBV7-2 with TRBJ2-1, with D possibly matching TRBD2 (5 bases). Per the germline V gene, CDR1 is SGHTA and CDR2 is FQGNSA. The CDR3 is 17 residues long. The germline V and J ends were trimmed by 3 bases and 2 bases, with 17 bases remaining between them. The CDR3 is CASSFWGPGNPYNEQFF. The CDR3 nucleotides are TGTGCCAGCAGCTTCTGGGGTCCCGGGAACCCCTACAATGAGCAGTTCTTC.

The table lists this clone with a few counts. The rearrangement uses TRBV10-3 and TRBJ1-1; D possibly corresponds to TRBD1 (5 bases). Germline lookup yields CDR1 ENHRY and CDR2 SYGVKD. This CDR3 region has 14 residues. Deletions cut 10 bases from V and 2 bases from J, with 17 bases between. The CDR3 spells CANSIDSTNTEAFF. The CDR3 DNA is TGTGCCAATTCAATCGACAGTACCAACACTGAAGCTTTCTTT.

The count of this clone is one. The J gene is TRBJ2-3, the V gene TRBV9; the match to TRBD2 covers 7 bases. The CDR3 loop spans 15 amino acids. The V segment lost 6 bases and the J segment 2 bases; nucleotides outside the gene matches: 9. Germline V gene data show CDR1 as SGDLS and CDR2 as YYNGEE. The CDR3 protein is CASTVGRGYTDTQYF. The DNA of the CDR3 is TGTGCCAGCACCGTGGGGCGGGGGTACACAGATACGCAGTATTTT.

This chain uses TRBV5-6 with TRBJ2-1; 11 nucleotides agree with TRBD2. The length of the CDR3 is 19 residues. The germline V gene has CDR1 SGHDT and CDR2 YYEEEE. The V gene end was trimmed by 4 bases and the J gene end by 6 bases; junction bases not matched to a gene: 18. The CDR3 region has the DNA TGTGCCAGCAGCCCCTCCGGGACTAGCGGAGTAGGGTTCATCAATGAGCAGTTCTTC. Its protein product is CASSPSGTSGVGFINEQFF. The complete variable domain, with remaining parts taken from reference TRBV5-6 and TRBJ2-1, reads DAGVTQSPTHLIKTRGQQVTLRCSPKSGHDTVSWYQQALGQGPQFIFQYYEEEERQRGNFPDRFSGHQFPNYSSELNVNALLLGDSALYLCASSPSGTSGVGFINEQFFGPGTRLTVL.